One and the same sample provided the 23 T cell receptor beta chains below, sequenced in a study of T cell responses to AZD1222 COVID-19 vaccine. Measured with immunoSEQ multiplex PCR; TCRdb has only the in-frame clones, and not every one. The table records about 110,000 clones, about nine tenths of them present only once. Sequencing was performed on peripheral blood, taken on day 0 of AZD1222 vaccination. The origin of the receptors is an adult in good health.

V usage is TRBV6-1 and J usage is TRBJ2-5, with D possibly TRBD2 on 6 matching bases. The germline gives CDR1 MNHNS, CDR2 SASEGT. V gave up 1 base and J gave up 2 bases, with 17 bases separating them. This CDR3 region has 17 residues. The CDR3 coding sequence is TGTGCCAGCAGTGAAGTCGGGGAGGAGGCGGCTCAAGAGACCCAGTACTTC. As protein: CASSEVGEEAAQETQYF.

This clone was seen a single time. The chain is built from TRBV9 and TRBJ2-5; 14 bases are shared with TRBD2. Germline trimming cut 3 bases from V and 5 bases from J; bases unmatched to any gene: 6. This CDR3 spans 16 amino acids. Germline assignment: CDR1 SGDLS and CDR2 YYNGEE. The CDR3 loop reads CASSATSGRAEETQYF. The CDR3 DNA follows: TGTGCCAGCAGCGCGACTAGCGGGAGGGCTGAGGAGACCCAGTACTTC.

The rearrangement links TRBV10-3 to TRBJ1-6, with D perhaps TRBD1 (5 bases). This CDR3 contains 13 residues. V was cut by 9 bases and J by 11 bases, with 17 bases left in between. The germline V gene encodes CDR1 ENHRY and CDR2 SYGVKD. DNA of the CDR3: TGTGCCATGGCTTCGGAGGGGTCCACACCCCTCCACTTT. It specifies CAMASEGSTPLHF.

This rearrangement joins TRBV19 to TRBJ2-3; the D is unclear. Germline V lookup: CDR1 LNHDA, CDR2 SQIVND (reference sequence). The CDR3 is 14 residues long. V lost 4 bases and J 0 bases, leaving 8 bases between the germline ends. In DNA, the CDR3 is TGTGCCAGTAGTACCGGACCGAGCACAGATACGCAGTATTTT. It is translated as CASSTGPSTDTQYF. The full variable domain, in which reference TRBV19 and TRBJ2-3 provide the parts outside the CDR3, is DGGITQSPKYLFRKEGQNVTLSCEQNLNHDAMYWYRQDPGQGLRLIYYSQIVNDFQKGDIAEGYSVSREKKESFPLTVTSAQKNPTAFYLCASSTGPSTDTQYFGPGTRLTVL.

Of note for this clone: One end of the junction is discordant with germline, which a read error may explain. CDR3 region: CASSQDGRGVSRF. CDR3 bases: TGTGCCAGCAGCCAAGATGGACGAGGGGTCTCCCGCTTC. The V call is TRBV4-2, the J call TRBJ1-2; TRBD1 might be the D (5 bases). Germline values: CDR1 LGHNA, CDR2 YNFKEQ. The length of the CDR3 is 13 residues.

The V and J genes are TRBV21-1 and TRBJ1-2. TRBV21-1 is shown as a pseudogene. This CDR3 has 13 residues. The chain's CDR3 is CASISDLNYGYTF. The DNA of the CDR3 is TGTGCCAGCATCTCGGACCTTAACTATGGCTACACCTTC.

This chain links TRBV3-1 (or the pseudogene TRBV3-2) with TRBJ1-3; D may be TRBD1 (5 bases). V lost 3 bases, J lost 8 bases, and 14 bases lay in between. The germline gives CDR1 LGHDT, CDR2 YNNKEL (reference sequence). The CDR3 runs to 14 residues. The CDR3 sequence: CASSQSQGGDTIYF. The CDR3 nucleotides read TGTGCCAGCAGCCAGAGTCAGGGAGGGGACACCATATATTTT.

This chain joins TRBV5-8 and TRBJ1-2; tentative D call: TRBD1 (6 bases). This CDR3 comprises 13 residues. V lost 3 bases and J 8 bases, leaving 14 bases between the germline ends. Germline values: CDR1 SGHTS, CDR2 YDEGEE. Here the CDR3 reads CASSYQGSRGYTF. The DNA of the CDR3 is TGTGCCAGCAGCTATCAGGGGAGTCGCGGCTACACCTTC.

This clone has only a few counts. The V call is TRBV5-6, the J call TRBJ1-5; D is unresolved. CDR1 and CDR2 from the germline V gene are SGHDT and YYEEEE. V gave up 5 bases and J gave up 6 bases, with 12 bases separating them. The length of the CDR3 is 13 residues. CDR3 nucleotides: TGTGCCAGCAGTCGTGGACGAACTCAGCCCCAGCATTTT. It codes for CASSRGRTQPQHF.

The V and J genes are TRBV6-5 and TRBJ1-3; D is undetermined. Germline V gene sequence: CDR1 MNHEY, CDR2 SVGAGI. Trimming pared 6 bases from V and 2 bases from J, leaving 8 bases between. This CDR3 comprises 13 residues. The CDR3 coding sequence is TGTGCCAGCAGAGTCACAACTGGAAACACCATATATTTT. This codes for CASRVTTGNTIYF.

Of note for this clone: The sample holds other DNA sequences that translate to the same CDR3. As DNA, the CDR3 is TGTGCCAGCAGCCAAGGGGGACAGTCCTACGAGCAGTACTTC. As protein: CASSQGGQSYEQYF. This chain joins TRBV4-2 and TRBJ2-7; the match to TRBD1 covers 7 bases. Germline trimming cut 1 base from V and 1 base from J; bases unmatched to any gene: 1. The CDR3 has 14 residues. Germline assignment: CDR1 LGHNA and CDR2 YNFKEQ.

V and J are TRBV20-1 and TRBJ2-5; 14 bases line up with TRBD2. CDR1 is DFQATT, CDR2 SNEGSKA, per germline (reference sequence). CDR3 size: 16 residues. J was trimmed by 2 bases and V by 3 bases; bases with no gene match: 5. The CDR3 spells CSASGTSGRWQETQYF. The CDR3 bases are TGCAGTGCTAGTGGGACTAGCGGGAGATGGCAAGAGACCCAGTACTTC.

This rearrangement joins TRBV6-2 or TRBV6-3 to TRBJ1-2, with TRBD1 matching over 10 bases. Germline lookup yields CDR1 MNHEY and CDR2 SVGEGT. The ends lost 2 bases at V and 0 bases at J; junction bases unmatched: 15. The CDR3 has 20 residues. CDR3 in DNA: TGTGCCAGCAGTTACACCCGGGACAGGGGTTCCAGTTGGGCTAACTATGGCTACACCTTC. Translating gives CASSYTRDRGSSWANYGYTF.

The chain couples TRBV4-1 to TRBJ2-2, with D unclear. V lost 2 bases to trimming and J lost 4 bases, with 8 bases between them. The germline V gene encodes CDR1 MGHRA and CDR2 YSYEKL. The CDR3 runs to 14 residues. The CDR3 protein is CASSQLLVTGELFF. In DNA form, the CDR3 reads TGCGCCAGCAGCCAATTACTCGTCACCGGGGAGCTGTTTTTT.

J is TRBJ2-3 and V is TRBV29-1; 9 nucleotides line up with TRBD2. Germline V gives CDR1 SQVTM, CDR2 ANQGSEA. The CDR3 runs 17 residues. The V gene end was trimmed by 4 bases and the J gene end by 0 bases; junction bases not matched to a gene: 11. The CDR3, as DNA: TGCAGCGTTGGAGGCGGGGGGGGCGGTCCTAGCACAGATACGCAGTATTTT. Encoded protein: CSVGGGGGGPSTDTQYF.

The chain couples TRBV7-2 to TRBJ2-1; maybe TRBD2 (6 bases). CDR1 and CDR2 (germline): SGHTA, FQGNSA. Trimming left V 0 bases short and J 8 bases short, with 11 bases between. CDR3 length: 14 amino acids. Written as DNA, the CDR3 is TGTGCCAGCAGCTTAGCGGGAGGATCCCATGAGCAGTTCTTC. It specifies CASSLAGGSHEQFF.

The V gene is TRBV30, the J gene TRBJ1-4, with a possible D match to TRBD1 (5 bases). Germline CDR1 is GTSNPN and CDR2 is SVGIG (reference sequence). The V end was cut by 3 bases, the J end by 8 bases, with 13 bases between. This CDR3 contains 13 residues. CDR3 sequence (DNA): TGTGCCTGGAGCGGGGGATTCGGGGAAAAACTGTTTTTT. This sequence encodes CAWSGGFGEKLFF.

V gene TRBV9 combines with J gene TRBJ1-1, with 8 bases matching TRBD1. This CDR3 comprises 14 residues. V gave up 3 bases and J gave up 4 bases; unmatched junction bases: 5. Germline assignment: CDR1 SGDLS and CDR2 YYNGEE. CDR3 nucleotides: TGTGCCAGCAGCGCCTCAGGGGGCATCACTGAAGCTTTCTTT. The encoded protein is CASSASGGITEAFF.

The chain carries TRBV7-2 and TRBJ1-2; 10 positions agree with TRBD1. Trimming removed 5 bases from V and 1 base from J; junction bases left unmatched: 7. Germline V gives CDR1 SGHTA, CDR2 FQGNSA. CDR3 length: 16 amino acids. The CDR3 sequence is CASSDDRGRSNYGYTF. CDR3 bases: TGTGCCAGCAGCGACGACAGGGGGCGAAGTAACTATGGCTACACCTTC.

The chain has TRBV30 and TRBJ2-7; 7 nucleotides agree with TRBD2. The CDR3 is 13 residues long. V gave up 4 bases and J gave up 2 bases; unmatched junction bases: 5. Germline assignment: CDR1 GTSNPN and CDR2 SVGIG (reference sequence). This chain's CDR3 is CAWNAGVTYEQYF. The CDR3 nucleotides are TGTGCCTGGAATGCGGGAGTCACCTACGAGCAGTACTTC.

The chain combines TRBV7-2 with TRBJ2-3, with unresolved D. The germline V gene encodes CDR1 SGHTA and CDR2 FQGNSA. The CDR3 is 13 residues long. The V end lost 3 bases, the J end lost 6 bases, and 10 bases lay between the germline ends. CDR3 DNA: TGTGCCAGCAGCTTTCCCTCCGTTGATACGCAGTATTTT. Amino acid sequence: CASSFPSVDTQYF.

In this sample, this clone turned up once. This chain links TRBV5-4 with TRBJ2-2, with D possibly being TRBD2 (5 bases). This CDR3 has 14 residues. Per germline, CDR1 SGHNT and CDR2 YYREEE (reference sequence). Trimming pared 4 bases from V and 4 bases from J, leaving 11 bases between. The CDR3 is CASSPRTATGELFF. The CDR3 DNA follows: TGTGCCAGCAGCCCGAGGACTGCCACCGGGGAGCTGTTTTTT.

This rearrangement joins TRBV6-1 to TRBJ1-3, with 12 bases lining up with TRBD1. The V gene's germline CDR1 is MNHNS and CDR2 SASEGT. V lost 4 bases and J lost 8; bases outside the gene matches: 12. The CDR3 totals 17 residues. CDR3: CASSGIAGTGGEDTIYF. In nucleotides, the CDR3 is TGTGCCAGCAGTGGGATTGCCGGGACAGGGGGCGAAGACACCATATATTTT.